This T cell receptor (beta chain) was obtained from a study of identical twins listed by TCRdb under 2016. Study-wide context: To test whether fetal clonotypes persist, the study used deep sequencing on TCR alpha and beta repertoires from monozygotic twins, unrelated adults of various ages, and cord blood. Replicate twin experiments were performed at different times using different library preparation protocols to rule out contamination. The study at large found these results: Invariant T cells such as MAIT and iNKT could partly confound zero-insertion analyses, although diverse VJ usage argued against such confounding for most clonotypes. Abundant cord blood beta clonotypes carried fewer insertions; young adult naive repertoires showed a weaker similar trend, while memory repertoires showed none. Compared with coincidental sharing between unrelated individuals, out-of-frame TCR alpha sequences shared between twins had an excess of sequences with low generation probability. In monozygotic twins, out-of-frame TCR alpha sharing was systematically underestimated by recombination models, although the models agreed with sharing between unrelated individuals. Conclusions relied on cross-sectional statistical analysis, since the same donors could not be followed over many years. In beta out-of-frame sequences, excess twin sharing was weaker, because having fewer shared sequences lowered the signal-to-noise ratio.

The library came from 5' RACE. The sequencer listed for this sample is Illumina HiSeq 2000. A universal primer binding site was added through template switching, and the final cDNA carried a unique molecular identifier so that TCR cDNA molecules could be counted accurately. First-strand cDNA for TCR alpha and beta chains was synthesized from specific primers in the conserved constant-segment region. Each cDNA library was double barcoded, with a SMART-Mk sample barcode plus Illumina barcodes, to control for contamination. Two successive PCR steps introduced TruSeq adapter sequences along with Illumina sample barcodes. TCR alpha and beta cDNA libraries were sequenced on the Illumina HiSeq platform with custom primers. In the original analysis: Raw reads were processed with MiGEC to extract unique molecular identifiers, and MiXCR was used to determine CDR3 positions. For each individual, recombination models were inferred using an EM algorithm with the repgenHMM and IGoR tools. Shared clonotypes were analyzed with the tcR package in R, and sharing was normalized by the product of cloneset sizes. To study raw recombination without the effects of thymic and clonal selection, out-of-frame nonproductive sequences were analyzed. TCRdb reprocessed the public reads (quality trimming at Q25 with fastp, clone calling with MiXCR) and kept in-frame beta chains. Rows are unified per CDR3 protein, each entry keeping the most common DNA and genes. TCRdb, not the original authors, processed these V and J calls. A total of some 630,000 distinct CDR3 sequences appear in this sample, just over 7% of them only once. The ten largest make up 1.6% of the sample.

To note about this clonotype: The target of this receptor is not known. No qualities accompany the bases; no much larger clone lies one base away.

Only healthy Caucasian donors were included. The twin cohort comprised three pairs of female monozygotic twins, all aged roughly 18 to 30 years. The RNA used for TCR libraries was isolated from peripheral blood mononuclear cells. Via the germline V gene, CDR1 is MNHNS and CDR2 SASEGT. The CDR3 measures 17 amino acids from cysteine to phenylalanine. Only the CDR3 portion is preserved as DNA: 51 bases, with reading frame beginning at the first base. Here V drops 2 bases and J drops 3 bases, and the junction holds 10 bases not matched to any gene. This sample also appeared in a second study, on yellow fever vaccine responses in identical twins. As that second paper reports: According to the authors, in identical twins the way T cells responded to vaccination appeared partly convergent and partly personalized. Focusing on identical twins, the study followed the T cell clones that responded to the vaccine, and did so with precision.

The clonotype comes from a woman younger than 30 in good health. The sample taken for sequencing was PBMCs. The receptor chain draws on TRBV6-1 and TRBJ2-4, and 7 junctional nucleotides match TRBD2. CDR3 protein: CASSEWRAGPGKNIQYF. The sequenced DNA is TGTGCCAGCAGTGAATGGAGAGCGGGGCCTGGCAAAAACATTCAGTACTTC.